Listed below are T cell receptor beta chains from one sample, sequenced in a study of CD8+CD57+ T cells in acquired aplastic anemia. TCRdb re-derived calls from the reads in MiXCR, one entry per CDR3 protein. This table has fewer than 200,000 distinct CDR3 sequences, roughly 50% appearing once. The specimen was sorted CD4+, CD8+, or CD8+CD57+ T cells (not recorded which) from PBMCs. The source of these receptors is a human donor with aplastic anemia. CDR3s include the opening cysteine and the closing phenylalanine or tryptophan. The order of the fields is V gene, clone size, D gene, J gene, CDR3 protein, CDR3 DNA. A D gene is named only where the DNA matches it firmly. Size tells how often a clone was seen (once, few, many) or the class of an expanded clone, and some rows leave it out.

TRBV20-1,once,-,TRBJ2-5,CSASSQQGLATQYF,TGCAGTGCCAGCAGCCAACAGGGTTTGGCGACCCAGTACTTC
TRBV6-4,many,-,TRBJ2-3,CASSASGGRTDTQYF,TGTGCCAGCAGCGCCTCGGGGGGCCGCACAGATACGCAGTATTTT
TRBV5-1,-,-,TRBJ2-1,CASSLEYGGDYNEQFF,TGCGCCAGCAGCTTGGAATACGGGGGCGACTACAATGAGCAGTTCTTC
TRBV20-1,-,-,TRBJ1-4,CSAKPGSDEKLFF,TGCAGTGCTAAGCCGGGGTCTGATGAAAAACTGTTTTTT
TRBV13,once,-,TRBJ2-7,CASSPGRRVGQYF,TGTGCCAGCAGCCCGGGCCGGAGGGTAGGGCAGTACTTC
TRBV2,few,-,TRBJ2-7,CATEEGRGYEQYF,TGTGCCACCGAGGAGGGGAGAGGCTACGAGCAGTACTTC
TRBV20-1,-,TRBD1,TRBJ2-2,CSARYAGGIGELFF,TGCAGTGCTAGATACGCAGGGGGCATTGGGGAGCTGTTTTTT
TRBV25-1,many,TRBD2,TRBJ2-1,CASRETGTSGVNEQFF,TGTGCCAGCAGGGAAACCGGGACTAGCGGGGTCAATGAGCAGTTCTTC
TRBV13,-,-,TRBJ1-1,CASSLEPTGQNTEAFF,TGTGCCAGCAGCTTAGAACCGACAGGACAGAACACTGAAGCTTTCTTT
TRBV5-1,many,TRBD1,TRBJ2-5,CASSRTGGDEETQYF,TGCGCCAGCAGCCGGACAGGGGGCGACGAAGAGACCCAGTACTTC
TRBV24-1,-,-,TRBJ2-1,CATSDPPRNEQFF,TGTGCCACCAGTGACCCTCCCCGGAATGAGCAGTTCTTC